This is a list of T cell receptor beta chains from one sample in a study of technical replicates of blood from a handful of donors. Assay: immunoSEQ multiplex PCR; the TCRdb copy retains only in-frame clones and omits some. The table records about 49,000 clones, about 90% of them present only once. The sample taken for sequencing was PBMCs. These receptors were taken from a human donor in good health. Some clones in this sample may be carry-over from other donors' samples. CDR3s include the opening cysteine and the closing phenylalanine or tryptophan. The order of the fields is clone size, V gene, D gene, J gene, CDR3 DNA, CDR3 protein. D genes are given only for firm matches. Not every row has a clone size; where given, it reads once, few, many or a size class.

.	TRBV9	TRBD1	TRBJ1-4	TGTGCCAGCAGCCTTGGACAGGGGGCGCGTAGTAATGAAAAACTGTTTTTT	CASSLGQGARSNEKLFF
.	TRBV30	TRBD2	TRBJ2-7	TGTGCCTGGAGTATACTAGCGGGAGGAACCTACGAGCAGTACTTC	CAWSILAGGTYEQYF
.	TRBV6-6	.	TRBJ1-2	TGTGCCAGCAGTTACCCGGTCGGCTATGGCTACACCTTC	CASSYPVGYGYTF
once	TRBV18	.	TRBJ2-1	TGTGCCAGCTCACCTTCTTCGGGGGCCTACAATGAGCAGTTCTTC	CASSPSSGAYNEQFF
.	TRBV7-6	TRBD1	TRBJ2-3	TGTGCCAGCAGCCCATGGACAGGGACAGATACGCAGTATTTT	CASSPWTGTDTQYF
.	TRBV6-5	TRBD2	TRBJ2-3	TGTGCCAGCAGGACAAGCGGGGGCATGACAGATACGCAGTATTTT	CASRTSGGMTDTQYF
.	TRBV18	.	TRBJ2-3	TGTGCCAGCTCACCACTGGGCTCCACAGATACGCAGTATTTT	CASSPLGSTDTQYF
once	TRBV11-2	TRBD2	TRBJ2-4	TGTGCCAGCAGCTCGCGACCTTCCGGACTAGCTAGGCACATTCAGTACTTC	CASSSRPSGLARHIQYF
.	TRBV9	.	TRBJ2-7	TGTGCCACCAGAGCTGGGGCTTACGAGCAGTACTTC	CATRAGAYEQYF
.	TRBV7-9	.	TRBJ1-6	TGTGCCAGCAGCCCCGTGCAGAACCCCTCGATCCGTCCCCTCCACTTT	CASSPVQNPSIRPLHF
.	TRBV30	TRBD2	TRBJ2-7	TGTGCCTGGAGTGGACTAGCGGGAGCTGTCGAGCAGTACTTC	CAWSGLAGAVEQYF
.	TRBV6-6	TRBD1	TRBJ2-7	TGTGCCAGCAGAGAGGGGACAGGGAAGTACGAGCAGTACTTC	CASREGTGKYEQYF
once	TRBV11-3	TRBD1	TRBJ2-5	TGTGCCAGCAGCCCAGGACAGGGGGCAAGGGAGACCCAGTACTTC	CASSPGQGARETQYF